Each of the 30 T cell receptor beta chains below was sequenced from the same sample in a study of blood T cells in healthy people across ages. A sample-barcoded 5' primer and a J-beta primer mix were used in a second PCR of roughly 7 to 12 cycles. MiXCR was run by TCRdb on the 5' RACE reads, yielding one entry per CDR3 protein. The sample includes roughly 1.7 million distinct CDR3 sequences, about 31% of them seen just once. Sequencing was carried out using blood. The source of these receptors is a woman aged 25 to 39 in good health.

This rearrangement joins TRBV15 to TRBJ2-2; perhaps TRBD1 as D (6 bases). The V end was cut by 4 bases, the J end by 4 bases, with 13 bases between. The CDR3 has 15 amino acids. The germline V gene encodes CDR1 LNHNV and CDR2 YYDKDF (reference sequence). CDR3 nucleotides: TGTGCCACCAGCAAAGATGTGGACAGCACCGGGGAGCTGTTTTTT. It codes for CATSKDVDSTGELFF.

The rearrangement joins TRBV6-1 to TRBJ2-1, with no clear D. Germline V gene sequence: CDR1 MNHNS, CDR2 SASEGT. With 4 bases removed from V and 7 bases from J, the gap between germline ends came to 11 bases. This CDR3 is built from 13 residues. This CDR3 is CASSVGSPNEQFF. Written as DNA, the CDR3 is TGTGCCAGCAGTGTTGGTAGTCCAAATGAGCAGTTCTTC.

V and J are TRBV10-3 and TRBJ2-5, with a tentative D call TRBD1 (5 bases). The CDR3 is 15 residues long. Trimming took off 4 bases at V and 0 bases at J, with 12 bases between the two ends. Germline V gene lookup returns CDR1 ENHRY and CDR2 SYGVKD. The CDR3 nucleotides are TGTGCCATCAGTGTGACGCAGGGTGACCAAGAGACCCAGTACTTC. Translating it yields CAISVTQGDQETQYF.

The chain couples TRBV12-3 or TRBV12-4 to TRBJ1-1, with a tentative D call TRBD1 (5 bases). Deletions cut 5 bases from V and 1 base from J, with 14 bases between. The CDR3 is 15 amino acids. The CDR3 here is CASSTAFGGNTEAFF. The CDR3, as DNA: TGTGCCAGCAGTACCGCGTTCGGGGGGAACACTGAAGCTTTCTTT.

This clonotype was observed many times. The DNA for the CDR3 is TGCAGCCCTTTAACCACAGGGGGTACCCAGTACTTC. It codes for CSPLTTGGTQYF. The V call is TRBV29-1, the J call TRBJ2-5, with 8 bases fitting TRBD1. The J segment lost 8 bases and the V segment lost 8 bases, leaving 10 bases of the junction unmatched. The V gene's germline CDR1 is SQVTM and CDR2 ANQGSEA. The CDR3 covers 12 residues.

In regard to this clonotype: One end of the junction fails to match germline, which may point to a read error. V and J are TRBV7-9 and TRBJ2-7, with D possibly being TRBD1 (6 bases). Per germline, CDR1 SEHNR and CDR2 FQNEAQ (reference sequence). This CDR3 contains 16 residues. The CDR3 protein is CASSPQWGPSSYERYF. The CDR3 DNA reads as TGTGCCAGCAGCCCCCAGTGGGGGCCCAGCTCCTACGAGCGGTACTTC.

The chain combines TRBV25-1 with TRBJ2-1, with D perhaps matching TRBD1 or TRBD2 (5 bases each). The CDR3 is made up of 15 amino acids. Germline CDR1 MGHDK, CDR2 SYGVNS. The V and J ends lost 2 bases and 7 bases respectively, with 15 bases between them. CDR3 amino acids: CASSEPGTGMNEQFF. The CDR3, as DNA: TGTGCCAGCAGTGAACCCGGGACGGGGATGAATGAGCAGTTCTTC.

This clonotype was found a few times. This clone may be a read error of a much larger clone one base away. The CDR3 DNA sequence: TGCAGTGCTGGACGTAGGGTTAACAATGAGCAGTTCTTC. Protein sequence: CSAGRRVNNEQFF. This chain links TRBV20-1 with TRBJ2-1; no reliable D call. The CDR3 loop spans 13 amino acids. Trimming took 5 bases from V and 5 from J, leaving 13 bases between them. CDR1 DFQATT and CDR2 SNEGSKA come from the germline V gene (reference sequence).

J is TRBJ2-3 and V is TRBV4-1, with TRBD1 identical over 10 bases. Trimming cost V 2 bases and J 14 bases; bases outside gene matches: 7. CDR1 and CDR2 (germline): MGHRA, YSYEKL. The CDR3 runs 13 residues. The CDR3 region has the DNA TGCGCCAGCAGCCAACAGGGACAGGGGCCCAGGTATTTT. Protein product: CASSQQGQGPRYF.

The genes are TRBV20-1 and TRBJ2-7, with TRBD2 matching over 9 bases. Looked up from germline, CDR1 is DFQATT and CDR2 is SNEGSKA (reference sequence). The CDR3 covers 16 residues. V trimming: 6 bases; J trimming: 0 bases; junction bases outside the gene matches: 12. The CDR3 here is CSAYLPGLASSYEQYF. The CDR3 DNA reads TGCAGTGCCTACCTTCCGGGACTAGCTAGCTCCTACGAGCAGTACTTC.

This clonotype was recorded a few times. The genes are TRBV7-7 and TRBJ2-5; D may be TRBD1 or TRBD2 (5 bases each). The J call may be wrong; the DNA end is better matched by TRBJ2-7. CDR1 SSHAT and CDR2 FNYEAQ come from the germline V gene (reference sequence). The CDR3 runs 17 residues. CDR3 in DNA: TGTGCCAGCAAGCAATCCTGGGCAGGGAAATCTAGCCACGAGCAGTACTTC. Its translation is CASKQSWAGKSSHEQYF.

As for this clonotype: A much more abundant neighbour one base away suggests this may be a read error. The CDR3 sequence is CSVEGTKGTQYF. The CDR3 DNA follows: TGCAGCGTCGAGGGTACCAAAGGTACGCAGTATTTT. This rearrangement joins TRBV29-1 to TRBJ2-3; possible D gene TRBD2, 5 bases. V shed 6 bases and J shed 8 bases, with 15 bases lying between them. The CDR3 length is 12 residues. Germline CDR1 reads SQVTM; CDR2 reads ANQGSEA.

This chain connects TRBV15 to TRBJ2-3, with a tentative D call TRBD2 (7 bases). Per the germline V gene, CDR1 is LNHNV and CDR2 is YYDKDF (reference sequence). Between the trimmed V and J ends, which lost 0 bases and 4 bases, there was a span of 8 bases. The CDR3 loop spans 14 amino acids. The DNA of the CDR3 is TGTGCCACCAGCAGAGACGGGGGGCCAGATACGCAGTATTTT. Amino acids: CATSRDGGPDTQYF.

The sample holds a few counts of this clonotype. The rearrangement uses TRBV11-2 and TRBJ2-7, with D possibly called TRBD1 or TRBD2 (6 bases each). V lost 8 bases and J lost 7, with 9 bases in between. Germline CDR1 and CDR2: SGHAT and FQNNGV. The CDR3 has 10 residues. The CDR3, as DNA: TGTGCCAGCCGGGGGCAGGAGCAGTACTTC. It codes for CASRGQEQYF.

The rearrangement uses TRBV24-1 and TRBJ2-5, with 11 nucleotides matching TRBD2. This CDR3 spans 16 amino acids. Germline CDR1 and CDR2: KGHDR and SFDVKD. V shed 5 bases and J 5 bases; nucleotides not matched to a gene: 9. The CDR3 DNA is TGTGCCACCAGTGGCGCTAGCGGGAGGCCCTTGGAGACCCAGTACTTC. Translation gives CATSGASGRPLETQYF.

Only a few counts were recorded for this clonotype. V is TRBV9 and J is TRBJ2-7, with D perhaps matching TRBD2 (6 bases). The CDR3 has 12 residues. Germline assignment: CDR1 SGDLS and CDR2 YYNGEE. Trimming took off 1 base at V and 10 bases at J, with 12 bases between the two ends. The chain's CDR3 is CASSVNGGSQYF. CDR3 coding DNA: TGTGCCAGCAGCGTAAACGGAGGGTCCCAGTACTTC.

The sample holds a few counts of this clonotype. V is TRBV29-1 and J is TRBJ1-2; D ambiguous. The CDR3 covers 12 residues. Trimming cost V 3 bases and J 3 bases, with 8 bases left between them. Germline CDR1 and CDR2: SQVTM and ANQGSEA. CDR3 coding DNA: TGCAGCGTTGACGGCACGGACTATGGCTACACCTTC. Translated: CSVDGTDYGYTF.

This clonotype was seen a handful of times. The chain recombines TRBV4-1 with TRBJ1-1; perhaps TRBD1 as D (6 bases). Trimming took 4 bases from V and 3 from J, leaving 15 bases between them. The CDR3 spans 15 residues. CDR1 MGHRA and CDR2 YSYEKL come from the germline V gene. In nucleotides, the CDR3 is TGCGCCAGCAGCCCAGAAGGAGGGGGAGACACTGAAGCTTTCTTT. Amino acid sequence: CASSPEGGGDTEAFF.

This clonotype was observed many times. V gene TRBV29-1 combines with J gene TRBJ2-5, with D perhaps TRBD2 (6 bases). Trimming took off 3 bases at V and 0 bases at J, with 20 bases between the two ends. Germline V gene lookup returns CDR1 SQVTM and CDR2 ANQGSEA. The CDR3 runs to 17 residues. The CDR3 DNA follows: TGCAGCGTTGATGGTCTGGAGGGATACGAGAACCAAGAGACCCAGTACTTC. This translates into CSVDGLEGYENQETQYF.

Note on this clonotype: This could be a read error, since a much larger clone is one nucleotide away. The chain combines TRBV10-3 with TRBJ2-3; 10 bases are shared with TRBD1. The CDR3 contains 20 residues. The germline V gene has CDR1 ENHRY and CDR2 SYGVKD. This CDR3 reads CATSESPGQGTLHPPDTQYF. The DNA of the CDR3 is TGTGCCACCAGTGAGTCCCCGGGACAGGGGACTTTACACCCCCCAGATACGCAGTATTTT.

This clonotype came up a few times. The J gene is TRBJ1-2, the V gene TRBV20-1; D is unresolved. This CDR3 comprises 14 residues. The germline gives CDR1 DFQATT, CDR2 SNEGSKA (reference sequence). The V gene lost 5 bases and the J gene lost 4 bases, with 17 bases spanning the gap. This CDR3 is CSARTVQTSYGYTF. The CDR3 bases are TGCAGTGCTCGTACGGTTCAGACAAGCTATGGCTACACCTTC.

The chain has TRBV20-1 and TRBJ2-5, with D possibly being TRBD1 (5 bases). CDR1 DFQATT and CDR2 SNEGSKA come from the germline V gene (reference sequence). The ends were cut back, 3 bases at V and 1 base at J, with 15 bases in the middle. The CDR3 runs 15 residues. In nucleotides, the CDR3 is TGCAGTGCTAGTGACCCCAGACAGCTCCAAGAGACCCAGTACTTC. Amino acids: CSASDPRQLQETQYF.

This clonotype has just a few counts. The V gene is TRBV4-1, the J gene TRBJ2-3; the match to TRBD1 covers 12 bases. V was pared by 4 bases and J by 5 bases, with 7 bases of the junction left unmatched. The length of the CDR3 is 16 residues. CDR1 and CDR2 (germline): MGHRA, YSYEKL. In DNA form, the CDR3 reads TGCGCCAGCAGCCTAATCGGGACAGGGGGCAAAGATACGCAGTATTTT. Its translation is CASSLIGTGGKDTQYF.

CDR3 sequence (DNA): TGTGCCAGCAGCCAAGATCTCTCCCACGACAGCTCAAACTCCTACGAGCAGTACTTC. This translates into CASSQDLSHDSSNSYEQYF. The chain joins TRBV3-1 to TRBJ2-7; D may be TRBD1 (5 bases). Looked up from germline, CDR1 is LGHDT and CDR2 is YNNKEL (reference sequence). This CDR3 has 19 residues. V lost 0 bases and J 0 bases, leaving 21 bases between the germline ends.

A few counts support this clonotype. The chain uses TRBV9 and TRBJ2-5; D perhaps matches TRBD2 (7 bases). The CDR3 is 15 amino acids. Germline loops: CDR1 SGDLS, CDR2 YYNGEE. V was clipped by 4 bases and J by 5 bases, with 18 bases between them. This chain's CDR3 is CASSSSGGLWETQYF. The CDR3 DNA reads TGTGCCAGCAGCAGCTCCGGGGGGCTATGGGAGACCCAGTACTTC.

On this clonotype itself: The junction and the germline gene differ at one end; a read error may be behind it. This chain joins TRBV6-2 or TRBV6-3 and TRBJ2-1; the D gene is possibly TRBD2 (6 bases). Germline loops: CDR1 MNHEY, CDR2 SVGEGT. This CDR3 is 13 amino acids long. CDR3 in amino acids: CAGSLDYDNEQFF. The CDR3 DNA reads TGTGCCGGCAGTCTGGACTATGACAATGAGCAGTTCTTC.

This clonotype came up a few times. The chain uses TRBV2 and TRBJ2-1, with 8 bases matching TRBD1. The CDR3 spans 13 residues. CDR1 and CDR2 from the germline V gene are SNHLY and FYNNEI. The junction had 7 bases not matched to a gene; V was cut back by 6 bases and J by 9 bases. Written as DNA, the CDR3 is TGTGCCAGCAGACCACAGGGGGTCGGTGAGCAGTTCTTC. Translated: CASRPQGVGEQFF.

This clonotype was observed a handful of times. The rearrangement joins TRBV4-1 to TRBJ1-5, with D maybe TRBD1 (6 bases). The CDR3 has 19 residues. Trimming removed 0 bases at V and 2 bases at J, with 20 bases between. CDR1 and CDR2 from the germline V gene are MGHRA and YSYEKL. Here the CDR3 DNA reads TGCGCCAGCAGCCAAGATCCTAAACAGGGTGCCTTGGGCAATCAGCCCCAGCATTTT. Protein product: CASSQDPKQGALGNQPQHF.

With regard to this clonotype: A much larger clone lies a single base off, so this may be a read error. The chain combines TRBV7-3 with TRBJ2-6; 8 bases match TRBD1. The germline CDR1 and CDR2 sequences are SGHTA and FQGTGA. CDR3 length: 15 amino acids. CDR3 sequence: CASSQTGAGANVPTF. As DNA, the CDR3 is TGTGCCAGCAGCCAGACAGGGGCCGGGGCCAACGTCCCGACTTTC.

This clonotype has only a few counts. In nucleotides, the CDR3 is TGTGCCAGCAGCTTAGCGTCTAGCGGGACCCAAGAGACCCAGTACTTC. Its protein is CASSLASSGTQETQYF. J is TRBJ2-5 and V is TRBV7-9; 9 positions agree with TRBD2. V was pared by 0 bases and J by 1 base, with 3 bases of the junction left unmatched. In germline, CDR1 is SEHNR, CDR2 FQNEAQ (reference sequence). The CDR3 has 16 amino acids. Based on the CDR3 plus reference TRBV7-9 and TRBJ2-5, the full variable domain is DTGVSQNPRHKITKRGQNVTFRCDPISEHNRLYWYRQTLGQGPEFLTYFQNEAQLEKSRLLSDRFSAERPKGSFSTLEIQRTEQGDSAMYLCASSLASSGTQETQYFGPGTRLLVL.